This T cell receptor (beta chain) was captured in a study of patients and donors after allogeneic stem cell transplantation. The germline V gene encodes CDR1 MGHRA and CDR2 YSYEKL. The CDR3 runs to 15 residues. V was trimmed by 4 bases and J by 1 base, leaving 13 bases between them. Each CDR3 protein is one row after TCRdb ran MiXCR on the RT-PCR reads. The sample comprises about a million distinct CDR3 sequences, roughly 18% of which are singletons, and roughly 6% rests with the top ten. The sample taken for sequencing was blood, either unsorted or a sorted T cell fraction (not recorded which). This sequence joins TRBV4-1 and TRBJ1-1; D call uncertain. This TCR was sampled from a human donor who was either an allogeneic HSCT recipient or a stem cell or donor lymphocyte infusion donor (not recorded which). It is not recorded whose cells these are; they may come from a transplant donor. The DNA of the CDR3 is TGCGCCAGCAGCCTGCCGGGCGGGCCGAACACTGAAGCTTTCTTT. Residues: CASSLPGGPNTEAFF.